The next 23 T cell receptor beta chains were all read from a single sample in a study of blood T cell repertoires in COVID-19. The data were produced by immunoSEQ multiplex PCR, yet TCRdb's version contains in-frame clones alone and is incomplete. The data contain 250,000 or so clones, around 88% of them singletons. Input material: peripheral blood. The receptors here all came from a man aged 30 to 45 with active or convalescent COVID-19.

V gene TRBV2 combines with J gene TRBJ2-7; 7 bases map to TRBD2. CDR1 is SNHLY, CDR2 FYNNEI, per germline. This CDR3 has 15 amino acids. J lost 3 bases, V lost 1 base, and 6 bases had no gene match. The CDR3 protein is CASSEGEGSVYEQYF. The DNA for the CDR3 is TGTGCCAGCAGTGAAGGGGAGGGGAGCGTCTACGAGCAGTACTTC. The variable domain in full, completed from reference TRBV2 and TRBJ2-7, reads EPEVTQTPSHQVTQMGQEVILRCVPISNHLYFYWYRQILGQKVEFLVSFYNNEISEKSEIFDDQFSVERPDGSNFTLKIRSTKLEDSAMYFCASSEGEGSVYEQYFGPGTRLTVT.

CDR3 region: CASSPAASKETQYF. The CDR3 DNA reads TGTGCCAGCTCTCCGGCGGCCTCAAAAGAGACCCAGTACTTC. The V call is TRBV18, the J call TRBJ2-5, with D hard to call. The CDR3 loop spans 14 amino acids. CDR1 is KGHSH and CDR2 is LQKENI in the germline V gene. The ends were cut back, 6 bases at V and 3 bases at J, with 14 bases in the middle. Variable domain in full (rest from reference TRBV18 and TRBJ2-5): NAGVMQNPRHLVRRRGQEARLRCSPMKGHSHVYWYRQLPEEGLKFMVYLQKENIIDESGMPKERFSAEFPKEGPSILRIQQVVRGDSAAYFCASSPAASKETQYFGPGTRLLVL.

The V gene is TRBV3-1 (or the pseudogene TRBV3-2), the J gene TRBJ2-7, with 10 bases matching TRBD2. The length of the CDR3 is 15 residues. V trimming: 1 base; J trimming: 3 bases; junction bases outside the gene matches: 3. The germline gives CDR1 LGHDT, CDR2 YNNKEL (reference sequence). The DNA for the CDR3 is TGTGCCAGCAGCCAAGTGCCTAGCGGGGGCTACGAGCAGTACTTC. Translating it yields CASSQVPSGGYEQYF.

The CDR3 loop reads CASSLLGGAGTEAFF. Written as DNA, the CDR3 is TGTGCCAGCAGCTTATTAGGGGGCGCGGGCACTGAAGCTTTCTTT. The chain uses TRBV7-9 and TRBJ1-1, with 7 bases aligning to TRBD1. The length of the CDR3 is 15 residues. Germline V gene data show CDR1 as SEHNR and CDR2 as FQNEAQ (reference sequence). Losses at the gene ends were 2 bases for V and 4 bases for J; bases not matched to a gene: 7.

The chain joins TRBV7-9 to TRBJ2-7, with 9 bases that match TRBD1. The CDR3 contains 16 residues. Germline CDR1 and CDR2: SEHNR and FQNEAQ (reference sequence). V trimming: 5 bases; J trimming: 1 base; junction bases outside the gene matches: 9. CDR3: CASSERRDRASYEQYF. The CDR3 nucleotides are TGTGCCAGCAGCGAACGCCGGGACAGGGCTTCCTACGAGCAGTACTTC.

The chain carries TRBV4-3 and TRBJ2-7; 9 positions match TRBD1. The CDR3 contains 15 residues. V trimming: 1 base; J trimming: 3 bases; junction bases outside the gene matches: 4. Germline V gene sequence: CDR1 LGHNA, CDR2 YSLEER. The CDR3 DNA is TGCGCCAGCAGCCAAGCACCGACAGGGGGCTACGAGCAGTACTTC. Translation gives CASSQAPTGGYEQYF.

The CDR3 loop is CASSLVGTGYEKLFF. CDR3 sequence (DNA): TGCGCCAGCAGCTTGGTTGGGACTGGTTATGAAAAACTGTTTTTT. The gene calls are TRBV5-1 and TRBJ1-4, with D maybe TRBD1 (5 bases). The ends were cut back, 0 bases at V and 6 bases at J, with 12 bases in the middle. This CDR3 contains 15 residues. Germline V gene sequence: CDR1 SGHRS, CDR2 YFSETQ.

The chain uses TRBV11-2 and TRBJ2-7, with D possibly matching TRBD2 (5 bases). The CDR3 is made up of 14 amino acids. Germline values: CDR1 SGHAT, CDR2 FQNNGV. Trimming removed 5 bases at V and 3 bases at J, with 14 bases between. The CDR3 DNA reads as TGTGCCAGCAGCCCTGCGAGCCGGGGCTACGAGCAGTACTTC. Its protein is CASSPASRGYEQYF.

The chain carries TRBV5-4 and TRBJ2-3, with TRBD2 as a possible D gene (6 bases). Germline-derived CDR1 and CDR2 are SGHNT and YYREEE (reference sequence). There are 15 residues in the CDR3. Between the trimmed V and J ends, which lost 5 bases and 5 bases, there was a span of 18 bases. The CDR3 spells CASRAAGTRLDTQYF. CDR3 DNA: TGTGCCAGCAGGGCGGCGGGGACCCGTCTAGATACGCAGTATTTT. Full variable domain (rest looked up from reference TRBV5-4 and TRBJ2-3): ETGVTQSPTHLIKTRGQQVTLRCSSQSGHNTVSWYQQALGQGPQFIFQYYREEENGRGNFPPRFSGLQFPNYSSELNVNALELDDSALYLCASRAAGTRLDTQYFGPGTRLTVL.

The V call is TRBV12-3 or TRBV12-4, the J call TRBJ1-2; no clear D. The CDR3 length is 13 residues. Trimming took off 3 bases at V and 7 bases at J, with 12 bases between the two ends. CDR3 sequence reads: CASSLGTSFGYTF. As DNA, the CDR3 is TGTGCCAGCAGTTTGGGCACCTCTTTTGGCTACACCTTC.

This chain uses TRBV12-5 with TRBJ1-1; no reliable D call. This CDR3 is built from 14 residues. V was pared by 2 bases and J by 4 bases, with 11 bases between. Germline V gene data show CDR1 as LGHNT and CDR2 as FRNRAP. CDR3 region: CASGLFPPGTEAFF. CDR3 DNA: TGTGCTAGTGGTTTGTTCCCCCCGGGCACTGAAGCTTTCTTT.

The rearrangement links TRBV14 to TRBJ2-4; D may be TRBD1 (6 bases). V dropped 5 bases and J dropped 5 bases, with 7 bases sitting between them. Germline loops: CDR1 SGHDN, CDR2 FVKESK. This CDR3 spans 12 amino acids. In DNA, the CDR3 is TGTGCCAGCAGCTACAGGGAAAACATTCAGTACTTC. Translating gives CASSYRENIQYF.

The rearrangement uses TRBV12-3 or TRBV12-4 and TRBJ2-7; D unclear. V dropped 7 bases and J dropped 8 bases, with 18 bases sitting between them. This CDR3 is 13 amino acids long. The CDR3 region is CASTTRLTFKQYF. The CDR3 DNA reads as TGTGCCAGCACCACTCGGTTGACATTTAAGCAGTACTTC.

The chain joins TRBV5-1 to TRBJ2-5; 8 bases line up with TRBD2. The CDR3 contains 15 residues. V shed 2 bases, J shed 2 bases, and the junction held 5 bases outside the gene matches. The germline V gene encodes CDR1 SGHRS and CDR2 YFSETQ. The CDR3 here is CASSLAGAVQETQYF. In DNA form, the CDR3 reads TGCGCCAGCAGCTTAGCGGGGGCGGTTCAAGAGACCCAGTACTTC.

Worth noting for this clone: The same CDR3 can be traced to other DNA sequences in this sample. CDR3 sequence reads: CASSDSSTGELFF. CDR3 sequence (DNA): TGTGCCAGCAGTGACTCTAGTACCGGGGAGCTGTTTTTT. The chain is built from TRBV6-4 and TRBJ2-2; no definite D call. The germline CDR1 and CDR2 sequences are MRHNA and SNTAGT. Trimming shortened V by 0 bases and J by 5 bases, and 4 bases separated the two germline ends. CDR3 length: 13 amino acids.

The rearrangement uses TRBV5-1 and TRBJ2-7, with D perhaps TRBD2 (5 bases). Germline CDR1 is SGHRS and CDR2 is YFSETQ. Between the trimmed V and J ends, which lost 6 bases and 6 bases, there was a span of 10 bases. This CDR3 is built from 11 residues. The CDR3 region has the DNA TGCGCCAGCAACCTCGGGGTCGAGCAGTACTTC. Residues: CASNLGVEQYF.

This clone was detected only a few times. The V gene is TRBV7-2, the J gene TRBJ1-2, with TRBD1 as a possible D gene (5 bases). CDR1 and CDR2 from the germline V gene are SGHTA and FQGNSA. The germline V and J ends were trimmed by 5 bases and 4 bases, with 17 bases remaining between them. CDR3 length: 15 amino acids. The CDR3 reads CASSPQPGLVYGYTF. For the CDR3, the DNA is TGTGCCAGCAGCCCTCAGCCGGGACTCGTCTATGGCTACACCTTC.

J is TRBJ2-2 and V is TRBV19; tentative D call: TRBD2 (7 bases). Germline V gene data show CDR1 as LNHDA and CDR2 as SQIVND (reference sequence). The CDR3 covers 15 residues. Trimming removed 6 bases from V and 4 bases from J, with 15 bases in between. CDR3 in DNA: TGTGCCAGTAGAATCACGGCGGGGGCCACCGGGGAGCTGTTTTTT. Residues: CASRITAGATGELFF.

CDR3 bases: TGTGCCAGCAGCTCCCGCGAACAACAGGACCCCTACGAGCAGTACTTC. Protein sequence: CASSSREQQDPYEQYF. V gene TRBV7-9 combines with J gene TRBJ2-7; perhaps TRBD1 as D (5 bases). The length of the CDR3 is 16 residues. Between the trimmed V and J ends, which lost 4 bases and 2 bases, there was a span of 18 bases. Germline CDR1 reads SEHNR; CDR2 reads FQNEAQ (reference sequence).

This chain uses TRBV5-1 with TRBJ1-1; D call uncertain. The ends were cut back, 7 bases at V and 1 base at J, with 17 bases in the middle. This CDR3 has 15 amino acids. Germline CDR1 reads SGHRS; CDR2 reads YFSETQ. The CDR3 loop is CASEPGLAGNTEAFF. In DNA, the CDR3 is TGCGCCAGCGAACCTGGGCTGGCAGGGAACACTGAAGCTTTCTTT.

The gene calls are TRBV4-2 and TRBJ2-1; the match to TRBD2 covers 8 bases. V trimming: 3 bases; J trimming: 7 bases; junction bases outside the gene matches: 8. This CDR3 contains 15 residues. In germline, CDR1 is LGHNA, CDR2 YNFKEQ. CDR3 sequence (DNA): TGTGCCAGCAGCCAGGGAGGGCCTAGCGGGAATGAGCAGTTCTTC. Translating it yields CASSQGGPSGNEQFF.

The CDR3 DNA sequence: TGTGCCAGCAGCCAACTCCTCAACTATGGCTACACCTTC. It yields the protein CASSQLLNYGYTF. The chain has TRBV16 and TRBJ1-2; no clear D gene. Trimming removed 2 bases from V and 2 bases from J, with 6 bases in between. Germline CDR1 and CDR2: KGHSY and FQNENV. This CDR3 contains 13 residues. Using reference TRBV16 and TRBJ1-2 for the parts outside the CDR3, the full variable domain is GEEVAQTPKHLVRGEGQKAKLYCAPIKGHSYVFWYQQVLKNEFKFLISFQNENVFDETGMPKERFSAKCLPNSPCSLEIQATKLEDSAVYFCASSQLLNYGYTFGSGTRLTVV.

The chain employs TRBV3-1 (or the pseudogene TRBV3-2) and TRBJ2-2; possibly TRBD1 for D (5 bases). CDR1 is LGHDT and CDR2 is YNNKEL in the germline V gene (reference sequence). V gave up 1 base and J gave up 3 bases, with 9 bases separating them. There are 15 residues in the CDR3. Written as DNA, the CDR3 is TGTGCCAGCAGCCAAGGGGCAGGGCACACCGGGGAGCTGTTTTTT. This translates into CASSQGAGHTGELFF.